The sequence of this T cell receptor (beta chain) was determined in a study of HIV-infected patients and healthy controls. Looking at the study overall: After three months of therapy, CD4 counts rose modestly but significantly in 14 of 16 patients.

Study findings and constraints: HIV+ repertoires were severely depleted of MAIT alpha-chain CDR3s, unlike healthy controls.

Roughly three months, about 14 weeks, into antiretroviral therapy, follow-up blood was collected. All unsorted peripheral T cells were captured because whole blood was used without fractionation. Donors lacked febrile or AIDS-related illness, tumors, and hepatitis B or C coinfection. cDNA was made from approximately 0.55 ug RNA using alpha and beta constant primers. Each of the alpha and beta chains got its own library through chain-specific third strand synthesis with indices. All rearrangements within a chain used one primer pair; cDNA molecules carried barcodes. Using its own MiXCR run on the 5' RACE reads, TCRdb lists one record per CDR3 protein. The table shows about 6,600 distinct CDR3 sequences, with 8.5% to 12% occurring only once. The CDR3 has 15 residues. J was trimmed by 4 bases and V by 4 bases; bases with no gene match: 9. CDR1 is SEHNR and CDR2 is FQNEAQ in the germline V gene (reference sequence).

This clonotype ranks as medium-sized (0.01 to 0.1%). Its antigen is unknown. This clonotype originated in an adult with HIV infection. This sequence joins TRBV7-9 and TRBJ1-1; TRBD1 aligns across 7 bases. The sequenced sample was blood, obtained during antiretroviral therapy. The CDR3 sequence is CASSWSRQGPTEAFF. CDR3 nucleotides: TGTGCCAGCAGCTGGTCCCGACAGGGACCCACTGAAGCTTTCTTT.